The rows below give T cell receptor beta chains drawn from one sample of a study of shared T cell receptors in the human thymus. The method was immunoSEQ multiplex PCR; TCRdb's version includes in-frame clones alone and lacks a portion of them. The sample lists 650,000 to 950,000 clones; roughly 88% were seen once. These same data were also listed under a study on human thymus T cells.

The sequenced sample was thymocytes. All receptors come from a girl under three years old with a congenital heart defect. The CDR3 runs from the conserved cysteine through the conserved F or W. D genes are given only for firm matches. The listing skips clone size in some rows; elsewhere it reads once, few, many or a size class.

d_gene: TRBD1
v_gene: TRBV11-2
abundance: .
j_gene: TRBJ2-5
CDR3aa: CASSSNGPSRGPRETQYF
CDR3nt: TGTGCCAGCAGCTCAAATGGTCCGAGCAGGGGGCCCAGGGAGACCCAGTACTTC

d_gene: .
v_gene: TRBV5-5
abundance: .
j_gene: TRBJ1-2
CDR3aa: CASSLAGSQERGYTF
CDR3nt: TGTGCCAGCAGCTTGGCCGGCAGCCAAGAGCGTGGCTACACCTTC

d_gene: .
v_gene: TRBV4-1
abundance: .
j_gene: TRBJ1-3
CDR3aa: CASSQSLSSGNTIYF
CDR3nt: TGCGCCAGCAGCCAATCTCTGAGCTCTGGAAACACCATATATTTT

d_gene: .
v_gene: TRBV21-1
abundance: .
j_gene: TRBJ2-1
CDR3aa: CASIQGAMFF
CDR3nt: TGTGCCAGCATACAGGGGGCGATGTTCTTC

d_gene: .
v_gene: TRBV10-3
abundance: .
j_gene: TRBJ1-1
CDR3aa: CAISTVRGTEAFF
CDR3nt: TGTGCCATCAGCACCGTAAGAGGCACTGAAGCTTTCTTT

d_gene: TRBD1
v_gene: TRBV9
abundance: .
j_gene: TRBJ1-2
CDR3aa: CASSVEQGGQRGSYGYTF
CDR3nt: TGTGCCAGCAGCGTAGAACAGGGGGGACAGAGAGGTTCCTATGGCTACACCTTC

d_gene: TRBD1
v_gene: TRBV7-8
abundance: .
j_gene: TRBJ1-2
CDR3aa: CASSWTGGVSGYTF
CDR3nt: TGTGCCAGCAGCTGGACAGGGGGCGTGAGTGGCTACACCTTC

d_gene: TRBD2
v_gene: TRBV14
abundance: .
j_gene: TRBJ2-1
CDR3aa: CASSQDRKGLAGGYNEQFF
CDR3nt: TGTGCCAGCAGCCAAGATCGCAAGGGACTAGCGGGGGGCTACAATGAGCAGTTCTTC

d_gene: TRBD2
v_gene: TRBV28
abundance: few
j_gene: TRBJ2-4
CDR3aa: CASSIPLAGPILAKNIQYF
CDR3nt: TGTGCCAGCAGCATACCCCTAGCGGGGCCTATCCTAGCCAAAAACATTCAGTACTTC

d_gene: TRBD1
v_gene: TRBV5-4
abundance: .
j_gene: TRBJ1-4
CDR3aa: CASSLTWPDRANATNEKLFF
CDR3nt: TGTGCCAGCAGCCTCACTTGGCCGGACAGGGCTAATGCAACTAATGAAAAACTGTTTTTT

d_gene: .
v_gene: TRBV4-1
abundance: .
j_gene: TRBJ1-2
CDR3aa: CASSEGRGPGDDYGYTF
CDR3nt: TGCGCCAGCAGCGAGGGCAGAGGGCCCGGCGATGACTATGGCTACACCTTC

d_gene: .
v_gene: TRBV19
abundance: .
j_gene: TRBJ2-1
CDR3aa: CASSIGGQGTLYNEQFF
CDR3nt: TGTGCCAGTAGTATAGGAGGCCAGGGCACCCTCTACAATGAGCAGTTCTTC

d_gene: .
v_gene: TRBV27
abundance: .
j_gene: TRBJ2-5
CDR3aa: CASSFVSKGGQETQYF
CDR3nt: TGTGCCAGCAGTTTTGTCTCGAAAGGGGGCCAAGAGACCCAGTACTTC

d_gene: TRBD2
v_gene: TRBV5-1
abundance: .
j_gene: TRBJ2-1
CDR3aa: CASSRLAGVNNEQFF
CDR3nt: TGCGCCAGCAGCCGCCTAGCGGGGGTGAACAATGAGCAGTTCTTC

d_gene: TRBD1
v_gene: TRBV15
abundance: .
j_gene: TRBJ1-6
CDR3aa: CATSRGQGSRPLHF
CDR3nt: TGTGCCACCAGCAGAGGACAGGGTTCGAGGCCCCTCCACTTT

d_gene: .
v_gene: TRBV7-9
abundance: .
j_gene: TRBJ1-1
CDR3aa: CASSLINVTEQQNTEAFF
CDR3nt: TGTGCCAGCAGCTTAATAAACGTGACAGAACAACAGAACACTGAAGCTTTCTTT

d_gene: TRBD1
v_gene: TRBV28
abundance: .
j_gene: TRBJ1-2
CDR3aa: CASSRTGGKRRYGYTF
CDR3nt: TGTGCCAGCAGCCGGACAGGGGGAAAGCGTCGCTATGGCTACACCTTC

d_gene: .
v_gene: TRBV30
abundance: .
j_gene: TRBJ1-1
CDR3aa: CGSEQGDTEAFF
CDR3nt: TGTGGGTCCGAACAGGGCGACACTGAAGCTTTCTTT

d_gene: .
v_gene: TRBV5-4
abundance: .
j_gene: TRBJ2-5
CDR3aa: CASSLGPETQYF
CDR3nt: TGTGCCAGCAGCCTAGGTCCAGAGACCCAGTACTTC

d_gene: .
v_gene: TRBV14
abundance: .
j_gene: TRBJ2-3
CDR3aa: CASSQASGFADTQYF
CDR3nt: TGTGCCAGCAGCCAAGCGAGCGGGTTTGCAGATACGCAGTATTTT

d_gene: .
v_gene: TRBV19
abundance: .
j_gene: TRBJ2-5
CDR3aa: CASSIDYSQETQYF
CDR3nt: TGTGCCAGTAGTATAGATTATTCCCAAGAGACCCAGTACTTC

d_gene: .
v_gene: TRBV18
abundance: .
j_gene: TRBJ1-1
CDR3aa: CASSPSQNTEAFF
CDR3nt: TGTGCCAGCTCACCTAGCCAGAACACTGAAGCTTTCTTT

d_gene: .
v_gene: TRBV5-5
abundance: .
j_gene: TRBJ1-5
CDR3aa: CASSLGAGNPWDQPQHF
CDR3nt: TGTGCCAGCAGCTTGGGGGCAGGCAACCCGTGGGATCAGCCCCAGCATTTT

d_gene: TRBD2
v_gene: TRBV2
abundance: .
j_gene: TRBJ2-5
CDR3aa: CASSAPGEAGGALETQYF
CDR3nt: TGTGCCAGCAGTGCCCCCGGGGAAGCGGGGGGCGCATTGGAGACCCAGTACTTC

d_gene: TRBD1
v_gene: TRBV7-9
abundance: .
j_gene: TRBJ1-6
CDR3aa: CASSQGQGDSPLHF
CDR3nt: TGTGCCAGCAGCCAGGGACAGGGGGATTCACCCCTCCACTTT

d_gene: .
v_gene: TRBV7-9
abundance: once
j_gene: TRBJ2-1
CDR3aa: CASSTTGEEEDEQFF
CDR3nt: TGTGCCAGCAGCACAACAGGGGAGGAGGAGGATGAGCAGTTCTTC

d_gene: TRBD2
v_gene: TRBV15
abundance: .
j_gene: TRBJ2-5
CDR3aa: CATSRSNTRTSKETQYF
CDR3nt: TGTGCCACCAGCAGATCTAATACGAGGACTAGCAAAGAGACCCAGTACTTC

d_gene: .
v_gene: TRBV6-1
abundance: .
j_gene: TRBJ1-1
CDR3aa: CASRTRNTEAFF
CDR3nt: TGTGCCAGCAGGACTAGGAACACTGAAGCTTTCTTT

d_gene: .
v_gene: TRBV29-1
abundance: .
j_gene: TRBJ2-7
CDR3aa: CSVSPGLPKYEQYF
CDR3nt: TGCAGCGTGTCCCCGGGTCTACCTAAATACGAGCAGTACTTC

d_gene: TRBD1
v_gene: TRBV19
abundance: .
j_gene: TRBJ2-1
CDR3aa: CASSSGTGGSEQFF
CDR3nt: TGTGCCAGTAGTTCCGGGACAGGGGGCAGTGAGCAGTTCTTC

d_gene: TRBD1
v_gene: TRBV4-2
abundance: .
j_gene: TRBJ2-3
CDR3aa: CASSQPTGPLSDTQYF
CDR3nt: TGTGCCAGCAGCCAACCGACAGGGCCCCTATCGGATACGCAGTATTTT

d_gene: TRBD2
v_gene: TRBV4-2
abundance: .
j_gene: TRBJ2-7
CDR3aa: CASSQEGGDEQYF
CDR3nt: TGTGCCAGCAGCCAAGAGGGGGGGGACGAGCAGTACTTC

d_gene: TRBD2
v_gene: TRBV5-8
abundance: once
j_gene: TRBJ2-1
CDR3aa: CASSFAGGPFLNYNEQFF
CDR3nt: TGTGCCAGCAGCTTCGCGGGGGGGCCTTTTCTAAACTACAATGAGCAGTTCTTC

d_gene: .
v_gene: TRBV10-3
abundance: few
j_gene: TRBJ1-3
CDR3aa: CATWTTGNTIYF
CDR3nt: TGTGCCACCTGGACAACTGGAAACACCATATATTTT

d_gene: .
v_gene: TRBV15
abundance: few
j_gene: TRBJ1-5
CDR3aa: CATSHRGGLDQPQHF
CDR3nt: TGTGCCACCAGTCATCGGGGGGGTTTGGATCAGCCCCAGCATTTT

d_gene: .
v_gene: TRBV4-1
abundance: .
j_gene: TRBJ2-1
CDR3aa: CASRRGVGEQFF
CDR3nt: TGCGCCAGCAGGCGGGGTGTTGGTGAGCAGTTCTTC

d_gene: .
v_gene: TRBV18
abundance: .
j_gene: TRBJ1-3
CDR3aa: CASSQQGPGNTIYF
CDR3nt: TGTGCCAGCTCACAGCAGGGTCCCGGAAACACCATATATTTT

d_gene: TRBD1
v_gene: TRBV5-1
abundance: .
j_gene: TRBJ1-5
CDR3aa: CASSLDGTGNQPQHF
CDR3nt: TGCGCCAGCAGCTTGGATGGGACAGGAAATCAGCCCCAGCATTTT

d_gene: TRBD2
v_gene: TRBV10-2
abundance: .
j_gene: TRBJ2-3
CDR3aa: CASSEPLAGGGTDTQYF
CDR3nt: TGCGCCAGCAGTGAGCCCCTAGCGGGGGGGGGCACAGATACGCAGTATTTT

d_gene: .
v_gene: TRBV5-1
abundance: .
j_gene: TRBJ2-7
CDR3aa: CASSLMKTGSHEQYF
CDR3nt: TGCGCCAGCAGCTTGATGAAGACAGGCTCCCACGAGCAGTACTTC